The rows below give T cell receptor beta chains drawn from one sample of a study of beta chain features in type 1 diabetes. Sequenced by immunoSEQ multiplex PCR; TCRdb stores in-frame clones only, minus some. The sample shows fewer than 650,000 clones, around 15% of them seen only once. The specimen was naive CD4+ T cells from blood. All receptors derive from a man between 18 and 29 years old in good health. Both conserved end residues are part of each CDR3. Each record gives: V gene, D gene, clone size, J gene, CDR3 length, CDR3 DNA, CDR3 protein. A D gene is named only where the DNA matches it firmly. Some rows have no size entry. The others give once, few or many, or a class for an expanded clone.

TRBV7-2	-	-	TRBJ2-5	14	TGTGCCAGCAGCCCCGGGGCAGGCCAAGAGACCCAGTACTTC	CASSPGAGQETQYF
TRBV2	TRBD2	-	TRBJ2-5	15	TGTGCCAGCAATGGACTAGCGGGAAGTAGGGAGACCCAGTACTTC	CASNGLAGSRETQYF
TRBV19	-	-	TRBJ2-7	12	TGTGCCAGTAGTATAGGCCCCTACGAGCAGTACTTC	CASSIGPYEQYF
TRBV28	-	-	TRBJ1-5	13	TGTGCCAGCAGTTTCGGGAGTAATCAGCCCCAGCATTTT	CASSFGSNQPQHF
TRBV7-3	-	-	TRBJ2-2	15	TGTGCCAGCAGCTTAACGGCCTGGGCGGCCGGGGAGCTGTTTTTT	CASSLTAWAAGELFF
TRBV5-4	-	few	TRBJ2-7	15	TGTGCCAGCAGCCCAGCACAGGCGACGCCGCAAGAGCAGTACTTC	CASSPAQATPQEQYF
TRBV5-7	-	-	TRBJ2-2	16	TGTGCCAGCAGCCTACCTTGGGCGGAGAACACCGGGGAGCTGTTTTTT	CASSLPWAENTGELFF
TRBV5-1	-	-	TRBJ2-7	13	TGCGCCAGCAGCTTGGGGGACTCCCGGGAGCAGTACTTC	CASSLGDSREQYF
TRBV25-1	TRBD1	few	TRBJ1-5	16	TGTGCCAGCAGTGCCCTGGGGACAGGGGGTGTTCAGCCCCAGCATTTT	CASSALGTGGVQPQHF
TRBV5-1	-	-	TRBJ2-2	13	TGCGCCAGCAGCTTATCAGGCACCGGGGAGCTGTTTTTT	CASSLSGTGELFF
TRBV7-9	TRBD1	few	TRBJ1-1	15	TGTGCCACCCTTTACTGGAGGGGGCTGAACACTGAAGCTTTCTTT	CATLYWRGLNTEAFF
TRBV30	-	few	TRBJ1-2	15	TGTGCCTGGAAACCTGGGACCGCTGCCCACTATGGCTACACCTTC	CAWKPGTAAHYGYTF
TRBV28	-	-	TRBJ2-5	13	TGTGCCAGCAGTTTGGTGGGGCAGGAGACCCAGTACTTC	CASSLVGQETQYF
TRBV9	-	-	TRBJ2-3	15	TGTGCCAGCAGCGTAGGGATAGTCCGGGCAGATACGCAGTATTTT	CASSVGIVRADTQYF
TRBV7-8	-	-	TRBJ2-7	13	TGTGCCAGCAGCTCTTACTCGCCTACCGAGCAGTACTTC	CASSSYSPTEQYF
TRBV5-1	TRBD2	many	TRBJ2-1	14	TGCGCCAGCAGCTTGGAGTCGGGAGGTTCTGAGCAGTTCTTC	CASSLESGGSEQFF
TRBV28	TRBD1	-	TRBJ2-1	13	TGTGCCAGCAGCTCGACAGGGCCAAGGGGGCAGTTCTTC	CASSSTGPRGQFF
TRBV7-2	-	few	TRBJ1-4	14	TGTGCCAGCAGCCCTGGCGGTGCTAATGAAAAACTGTTTTTT	CASSPGGANEKLFF
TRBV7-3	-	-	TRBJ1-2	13	TGTGCCAGCAGCCCCGATGGCAGCTATGGCTACACCTTC	CASSPDGSYGYTF
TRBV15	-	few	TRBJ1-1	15	TGTGCCACCAGCAGAGATGGGCAGGAGAACACTGAAGCTTTCTTT	CATSRDGQENTEAFF
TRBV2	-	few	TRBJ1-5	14	TGTGCCAGCAGTGGAGATTATAGCAATCAGCCCCAGCATTTT	CASSGDYSNQPQHF
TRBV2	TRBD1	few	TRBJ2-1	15	TGTGCCAGCAGTCAAGACAGGGGCCCCAACAATGAGCAGTTCTTC	CASSQDRGPNNEQFF
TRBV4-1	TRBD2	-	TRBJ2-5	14	TGCGCCAGCAGCCCGGGGGGACTCCAAGAGACCCAGTACTTC	CASSPGGLQETQYF
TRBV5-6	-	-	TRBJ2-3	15	TGTGCCAGCAGCTTGCTAGGGGGTGCGACAGATACGCAGTATTTT	CASSLLGGATDTQYF
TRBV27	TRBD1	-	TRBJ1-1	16	TGTGCCAGCAGTTTACCGGGACAGGCAAGTACGGGTGAAGCTTTCTTT	CASSLPGQASTGEAFF
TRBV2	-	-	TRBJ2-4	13	TGTGCCAGCAGTGAAGGGTTACAGTTCATTCAGTACTTC	CASSEGLQFIQYF
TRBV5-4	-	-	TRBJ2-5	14	TGTGCCAGCAGCTCCCTGGACCCCGGGGAGACCCAGTACTTC	CASSSLDPGETQYF
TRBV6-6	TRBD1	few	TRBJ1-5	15	TGTGCCAGCAGTTACGGACAGGGTGGCAATCAGCCCCAGCATTTT	CASSYGQGGNQPQHF
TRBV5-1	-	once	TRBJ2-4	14	TGCGCCAGCGGGGGCGAGACGTTAAAGAACATTCAGTACTTC	CASGGETLKNIQYF
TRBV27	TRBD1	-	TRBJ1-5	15	TGTGCCAGCAGTATCCTGGGACAGAGCAATCAGCCCCAGCATTTT	CASSILGQSNQPQHF
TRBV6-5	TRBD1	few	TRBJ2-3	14	TGTGCCAGCAGCCGGGACAGGGGACGAGATACGCAGTATTTT	CASSRDRGRDTQYF
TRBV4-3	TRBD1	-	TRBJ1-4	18	TGCGCCAGCAGCCAAGGAAAGAATTCGGGCAGGGGGCGAGAAAAACTGTTTTTT	CASSQGKNSGRGREKLFF
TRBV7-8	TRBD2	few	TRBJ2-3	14	TGTGCCAGCAGGACTAGCTGGGGCACAGATACGCAGTATTTT	CASRTSWGTDTQYF
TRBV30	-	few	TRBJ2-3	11	TGTGCCTGGAGTTACACAGATACGCAGTATTTT	CAWSYTDTQYF
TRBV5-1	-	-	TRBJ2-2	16	TGCGCCAGCAGCTTGGAAGCAGGGTCGAACACCGGGGAGCTGTTTTTT	CASSLEAGSNTGELFF
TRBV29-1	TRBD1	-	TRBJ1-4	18	TGCAGCGTTGGCCCTGCGCCGGGTCTAAACAGGGGGCTCGAAAAACTGTTTTTT	CSVGPAPGLNRGLEKLFF
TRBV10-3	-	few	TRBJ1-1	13	TGTGCCATCAGTGAGTTCGGGGGAGGTGAAGCTTTCTTT	CAISEFGGGEAFF
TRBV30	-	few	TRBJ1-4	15	TGTGCCTGGAGTGTGTGGGGGGTTGCGGATGAAAAACTGTTTTTT	CAWSVWGVADEKLFF
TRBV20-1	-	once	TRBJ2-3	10	TGCAGGCAGGGGTCAGATACGCAGTATTTT	CRQGSDTQYF
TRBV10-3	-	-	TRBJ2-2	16	TGTGCCATAAGCTCCAGAGACCCCTCGAACACCGGGGAGCTGTTTTTT	CAISSRDPSNTGELFF
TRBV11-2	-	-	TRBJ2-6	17	TGTGCCAGCAGCACATGGGCGGGGAGCTCTGGGGCCAACGTCCTGACTTTC	CASSTWAGSSGANVLTF
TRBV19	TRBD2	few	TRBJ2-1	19	TGTGCCAGTAGTATTTCCGGACTAGCGGCCCCAAGCTCCTACAATGAGCAGTTCTTC	CASSISGLAAPSSYNEQFF
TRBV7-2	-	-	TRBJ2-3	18	TGTGCCAGCAGCTTACCGAGGGTATTCGGGGGTGGGGAAGATACGCAGTATTTT	CASSLPRVFGGGEDTQYF
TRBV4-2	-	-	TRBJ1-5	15	TGTGCCAGCAGCCCGGACGGATATAGCAATCAGCCCCAGCATTTT	CASSPDGYSNQPQHF
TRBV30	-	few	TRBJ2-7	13	TGTGCCTGGAGTGCCAACGACGGCTCCGAGCAGTACTTC	CAWSANDGSEQYF
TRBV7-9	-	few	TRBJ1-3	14	TGTGCCAGCAGCTTAACGGGGGCTGGAAACACCATATATTTT	CASSLTGAGNTIYF
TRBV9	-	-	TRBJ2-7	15	TGTGCCAGCAGCGTAGTGGGACAGGCGGGAGGGGAGCAGTACTTC	CASSVVGQAGGEQYF
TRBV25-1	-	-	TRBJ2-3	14	TGTGCCAGCAGTGTGAGCGGAGCCACAGATACGCAGTATTTT	CASSVSGATDTQYF
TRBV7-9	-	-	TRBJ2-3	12	TGTGCCAGCAGCTTAGACCCTCCTACGCAGTATTTT	CASSLDPPTQYF
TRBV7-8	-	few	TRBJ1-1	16	TGTGCCAGCAGCTTAGCCAGGCCCAAGGAGAACACTGAAGCTTTCTTT	CASSLARPKENTEAFF
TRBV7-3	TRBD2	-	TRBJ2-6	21	TGTGCCAGCAGCTTAACGGCTCGTGGGCTAGCGGGAAGCTCTGGGGCCAACGTCCTGACTTTC	CASSLTARGLAGSSGANVLTF
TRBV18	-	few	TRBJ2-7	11	TGTGCCAGCTCATCCCAAAGGGATCAGTACTTC	CASSSQRDQYF
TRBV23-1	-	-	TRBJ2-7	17	TGCGCCAGCAGTCAAAGCCGAACCAGGGGTCGGATATACGAGCAGTACTTC	CASSQSRTRGRIYEQYF
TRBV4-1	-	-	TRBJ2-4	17	TGCGCCAGCAGCCAAGATGGTGTCCTGGTAGCCAAAAACATTCAGTACTTC	CASSQDGVLVAKNIQYF
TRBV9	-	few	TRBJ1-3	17	TGTGCCAGCAGCATCGACCCGGCACCAAGCTCTGGAAACACCATATATTTT	CASSIDPAPSSGNTIYF